The following is a T cell receptor beta chain sequence with its context. The sample is drawn from a study of technical replicates of blood from a handful of donors. Trimming cost V 4 bases and J 2 bases, with 14 bases left between them. CDR3 length equals 15 residues. Per the germline V gene, CDR1 is SGHVS and CDR2 is FNYEAQ. Here immunoSEQ multiplex PCR was the method, and the copy in TCRdb shows in-frame clones only, minus some. The sample contains around 97,000 clones, roughly 96% of which appear only once. The TCR sequence derives from a human donor in good health. Material for sequencing was T cells isolated from PBMCs. The V and J genes are TRBV7-6 and TRBJ2-5; possible D gene TRBD2, 5 bases. The chain's CDR3 is CASSSLGAFQETQYF. The CDR3 DNA follows: TGTGCCAGCAGCTCCCTGGGAGCGTTTCAAGAGACCCAGTACTTC.